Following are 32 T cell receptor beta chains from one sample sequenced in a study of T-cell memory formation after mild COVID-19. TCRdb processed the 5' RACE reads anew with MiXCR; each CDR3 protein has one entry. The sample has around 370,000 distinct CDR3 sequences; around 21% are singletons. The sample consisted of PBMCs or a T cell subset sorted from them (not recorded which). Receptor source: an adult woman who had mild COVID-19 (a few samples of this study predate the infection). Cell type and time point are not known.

The CDR3 protein is CASIGLVNEQFF. CDR3 nucleotide sequence: TGTGCCAGCATCGGACTAGTCAATGAGCAGTTCTTC. The chain uses TRBV2 and TRBJ2-1; 7 nucleotides align to TRBD2. The CDR3 runs to 12 residues. The V segment lost 7 bases and the J segment 6 bases; nucleotides outside the gene matches: 3. Germline V gene lookup returns CDR1 SNHLY and CDR2 FYNNEI.

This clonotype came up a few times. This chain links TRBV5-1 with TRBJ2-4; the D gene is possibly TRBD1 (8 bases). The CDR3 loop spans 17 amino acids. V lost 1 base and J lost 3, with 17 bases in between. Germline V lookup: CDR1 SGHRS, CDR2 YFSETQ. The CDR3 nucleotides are TGCGCCAGCAGCTTGTGGAGACAGGGGAGGGACAAAAACATTCAGTACTTC. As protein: CASSLWRQGRDKNIQYF.

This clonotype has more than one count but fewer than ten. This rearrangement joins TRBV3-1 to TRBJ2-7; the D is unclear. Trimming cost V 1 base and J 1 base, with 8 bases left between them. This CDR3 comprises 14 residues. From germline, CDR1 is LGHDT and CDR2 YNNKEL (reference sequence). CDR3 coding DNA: TGTGCCAGCAGCCAAGGAGATGGTTCCTACGAGCAGTACTTC. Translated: CASSQGDGSYEQYF.

The CDR3: CASSRDRGRPDTQYF. CDR3 sequence (DNA): TGCGCCAGCAGCCGGGACAGGGGTAGACCAGATACGCAGTATTTT. The chain employs TRBV5-1 and TRBJ2-3, with 10 bases matching TRBD1. This CDR3 has 15 amino acids. Germline V gene lookup returns CDR1 SGHRS and CDR2 YFSETQ. The V and J ends lost 4 bases and 4 bases, in that order; junction bases with no gene match: 6.

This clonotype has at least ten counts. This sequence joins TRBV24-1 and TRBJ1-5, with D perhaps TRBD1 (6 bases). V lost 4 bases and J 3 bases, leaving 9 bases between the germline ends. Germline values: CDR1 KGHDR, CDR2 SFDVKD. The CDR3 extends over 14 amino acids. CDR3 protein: CATSEGGTNQPQHF. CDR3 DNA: TGTGCCACCAGTGAAGGGGGGACCAATCAGCCCCAGCATTTT.

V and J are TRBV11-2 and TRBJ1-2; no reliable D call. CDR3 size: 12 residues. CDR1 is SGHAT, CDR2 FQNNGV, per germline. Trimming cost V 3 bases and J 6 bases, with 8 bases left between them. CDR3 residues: CASSFLRDGYTF. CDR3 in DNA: TGTGCCAGCAGCTTTCTTCGGGATGGCTACACCTTC.

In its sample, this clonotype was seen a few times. The chain's CDR3 is CASSPREGQGWANEQFF. CDR3 sequence (DNA): TGTGCCAGCTCACCACGGGAGGGACAGGGCTGGGCGAATGAGCAGTTCTTC. The genes are TRBV18 and TRBJ2-1; 9 bases match TRBD1. CDR1 and CDR2 (germline): KGHSH, LQKENI. CDR3 size: 17 residues. Germline trimming cut 1 base from V and 7 bases from J; bases unmatched to any gene: 11.

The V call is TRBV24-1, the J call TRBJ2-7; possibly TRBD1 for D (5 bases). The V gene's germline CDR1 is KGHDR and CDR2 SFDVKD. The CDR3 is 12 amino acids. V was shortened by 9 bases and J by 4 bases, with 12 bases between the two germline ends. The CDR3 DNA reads TGTGCCACCCAGGGTATCGGTTACGAGCAGTACTTC. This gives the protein CATQGIGYEQYF.

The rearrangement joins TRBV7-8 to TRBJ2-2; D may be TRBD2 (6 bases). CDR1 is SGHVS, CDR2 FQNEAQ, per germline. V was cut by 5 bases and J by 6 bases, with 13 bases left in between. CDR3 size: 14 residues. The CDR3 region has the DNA TGTGCCAGCAGCCCCTGGGAGGTGGCCGGGGAGCTGTTTTTT. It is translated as CASSPWEVAGELFF.

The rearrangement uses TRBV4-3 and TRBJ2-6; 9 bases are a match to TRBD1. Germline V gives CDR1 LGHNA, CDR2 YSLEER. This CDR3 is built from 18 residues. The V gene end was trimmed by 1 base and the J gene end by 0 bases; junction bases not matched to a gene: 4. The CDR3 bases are TGCGCCAGCAGCCAAGCTGGGACAGGGCGCTCTGGGGCCAACGTCCTGACTTTC. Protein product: CASSQAGTGRSGANVLTF.

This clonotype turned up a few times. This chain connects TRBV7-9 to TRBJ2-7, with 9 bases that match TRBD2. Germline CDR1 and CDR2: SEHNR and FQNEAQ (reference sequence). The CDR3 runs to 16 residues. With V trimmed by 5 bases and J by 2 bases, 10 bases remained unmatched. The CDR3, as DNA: TGTGCCAGCAGCCTGACTAGCGGCAGATTCACCTACGAGCAGTACTTC. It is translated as CASSLTSGRFTYEQYF.

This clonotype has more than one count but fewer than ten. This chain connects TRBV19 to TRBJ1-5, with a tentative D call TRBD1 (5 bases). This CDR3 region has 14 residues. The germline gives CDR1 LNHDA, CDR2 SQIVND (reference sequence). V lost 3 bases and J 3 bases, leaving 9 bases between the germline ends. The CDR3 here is CASSIQGYNQPQHF. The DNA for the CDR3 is TGTGCCAGTAGTATCCAGGGTTACAATCAGCCCCAGCATTTT.

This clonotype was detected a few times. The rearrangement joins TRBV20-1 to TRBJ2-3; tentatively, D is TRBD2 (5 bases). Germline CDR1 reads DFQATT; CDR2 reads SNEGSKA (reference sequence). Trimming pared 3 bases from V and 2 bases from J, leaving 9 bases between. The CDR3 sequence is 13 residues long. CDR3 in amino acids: CSASYGNTDTQYF. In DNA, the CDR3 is TGCAGTGCTAGTTACGGGAACACAGATACGCAGTATTTT.

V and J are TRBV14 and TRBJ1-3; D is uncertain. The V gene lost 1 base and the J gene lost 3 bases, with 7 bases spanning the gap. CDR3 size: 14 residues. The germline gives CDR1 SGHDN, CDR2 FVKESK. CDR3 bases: TGTGCCAGCAGCCAAGGTTGGGTTGGAAACACCATATATTTT. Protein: CASSQGWVGNTIYF. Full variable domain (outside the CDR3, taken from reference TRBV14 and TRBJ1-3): EAGVTQFPSHSVIEKGQTVTLRCDPISGHDNLYWYRRVMGKEIKFLLHFVKESKQDESGMPNNRFLAERTGGTYSTLKVQPAELEDSGVYFCASSQGWVGNTIYFGEGSWLTVV.

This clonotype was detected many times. In nucleotides, the CDR3 is TGTGCCAGCAGCTACGACAGGGGGGACCCCTACGAGCAGTACTTC. Amino acids: CASSYDRGDPYEQYF. The chain is built from TRBV5-5 and TRBJ2-7, with TRBD1 matching over 9 bases. The trim removed 3 bases at V and 2 bases at J, leaving 6 bases unmatched. The length of the CDR3 is 15 residues. Germline V gene sequence: CDR1 SGHKS, CDR2 YYEKEE (reference sequence).

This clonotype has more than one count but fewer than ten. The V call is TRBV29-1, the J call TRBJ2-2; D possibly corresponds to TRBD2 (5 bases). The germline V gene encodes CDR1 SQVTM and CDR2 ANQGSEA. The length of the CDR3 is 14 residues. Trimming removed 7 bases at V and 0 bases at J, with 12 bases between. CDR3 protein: CSGRQAPNTGELFF. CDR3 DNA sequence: TGCAGCGGGAGGCAGGCGCCGAACACCGGGGAGCTGTTTTTT.

CDR3 sequence: CSARGHGNQPQHF. Here the CDR3 DNA reads TGCAGTGCTAGGGGGCACGGCAATCAGCCCCAGCATTTT. J is TRBJ1-5 and V is TRBV20-1; possible D gene TRBD1, 5 bases. The CDR3 loop spans 13 amino acids. The V and J ends lost 3 bases and 2 bases respectively, with 8 bases between them. Germline V gene sequence: CDR1 DFQATT, CDR2 SNEGSKA (reference sequence).

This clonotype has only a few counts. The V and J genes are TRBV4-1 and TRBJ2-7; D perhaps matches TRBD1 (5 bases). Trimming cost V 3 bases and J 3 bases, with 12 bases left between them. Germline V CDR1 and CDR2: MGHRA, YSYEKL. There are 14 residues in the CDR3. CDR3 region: CASSQPGIGYEQYF. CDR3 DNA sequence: TGCGCCAGCAGCCAGCCAGGGATAGGCTACGAGCAGTACTTC.

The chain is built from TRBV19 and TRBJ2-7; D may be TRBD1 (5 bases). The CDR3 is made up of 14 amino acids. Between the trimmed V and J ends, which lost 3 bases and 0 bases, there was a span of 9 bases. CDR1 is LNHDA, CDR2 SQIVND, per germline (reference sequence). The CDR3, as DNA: TGTGCCAGTAGTATGGGGCTAAGCTCCTACGAGCAGTACTTC. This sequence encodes CASSMGLSSYEQYF.

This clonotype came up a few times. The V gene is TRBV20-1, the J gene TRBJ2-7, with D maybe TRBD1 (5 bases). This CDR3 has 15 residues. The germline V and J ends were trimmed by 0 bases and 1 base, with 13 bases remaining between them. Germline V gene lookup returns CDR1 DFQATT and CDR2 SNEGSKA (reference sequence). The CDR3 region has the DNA TGCAGTGCTAGAGATCGGGCAGGGCTATCCTACGAGCAGTACTTC. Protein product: CSARDRAGLSYEQYF.

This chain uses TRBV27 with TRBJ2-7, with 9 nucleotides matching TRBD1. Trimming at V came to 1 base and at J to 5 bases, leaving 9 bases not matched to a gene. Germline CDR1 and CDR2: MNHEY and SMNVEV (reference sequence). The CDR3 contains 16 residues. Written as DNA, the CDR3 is TGTGCCAGCAGTTTATTACCGGGACAGGGTACCCACGAGCAGTACTTC. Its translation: CASSLLPGQGTHEQYF.

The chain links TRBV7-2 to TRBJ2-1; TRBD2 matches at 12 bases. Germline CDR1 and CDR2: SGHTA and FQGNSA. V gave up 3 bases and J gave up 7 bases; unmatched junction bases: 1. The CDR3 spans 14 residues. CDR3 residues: CASSFGLAGNEQFF. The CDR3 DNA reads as TGTGCCAGCAGCTTTGGACTAGCGGGGAATGAGCAGTTCTTC.

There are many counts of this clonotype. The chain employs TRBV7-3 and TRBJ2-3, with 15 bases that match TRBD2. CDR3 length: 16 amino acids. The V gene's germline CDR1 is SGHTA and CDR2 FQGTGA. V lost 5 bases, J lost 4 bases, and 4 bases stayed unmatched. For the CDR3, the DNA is TGTGCCAGCAGCCCCTGGACTAGCGGGGGGGCAGATACGCAGTATTTT. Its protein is CASSPWTSGGADTQYF.

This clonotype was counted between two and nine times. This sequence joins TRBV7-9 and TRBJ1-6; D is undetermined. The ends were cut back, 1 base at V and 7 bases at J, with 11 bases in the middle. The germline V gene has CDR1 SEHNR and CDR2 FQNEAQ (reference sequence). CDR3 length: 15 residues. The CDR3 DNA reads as TGTGCCAGCAGCTTAGACACTGCTCGGAATTCACCCCTCCACTTT. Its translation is CASSLDTARNSPLHF.

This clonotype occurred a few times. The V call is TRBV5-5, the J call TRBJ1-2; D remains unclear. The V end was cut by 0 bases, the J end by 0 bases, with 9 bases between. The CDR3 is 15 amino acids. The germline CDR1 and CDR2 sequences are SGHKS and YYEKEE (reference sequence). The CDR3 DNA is TGTGCCAGCAGCTTGGACTGGGGAGCTAACTATGGCTACACCTTC. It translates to CASSLDWGANYGYTF. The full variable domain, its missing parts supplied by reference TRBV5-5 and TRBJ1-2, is DAGVTQSPTHLIKTRGQQVTLRCSPISGHKSVSWYQQVLGQGPQFIFQYYEKEERGRGNFPDRFSARQFPNYSSELNVNALLLGDSALYLCASSLDWGANYGYTFGSGTRLTVV.

The CDR3 is CASSTAGTRSEQFF. CDR3 sequence (DNA): TGTGCCAGCAGTACTGCCGGGACTCGTAGCGAGCAGTTCTTC. V and J are TRBV6-2 or TRBV6-3 and TRBJ2-1; D possibly corresponds to TRBD2 (6 bases). Trimming left V 5 bases short and J 10 bases short, with 18 bases between. CDR1 is MNHEY and CDR2 is SVGEGT in the germline V gene. There are 14 residues in the CDR3.

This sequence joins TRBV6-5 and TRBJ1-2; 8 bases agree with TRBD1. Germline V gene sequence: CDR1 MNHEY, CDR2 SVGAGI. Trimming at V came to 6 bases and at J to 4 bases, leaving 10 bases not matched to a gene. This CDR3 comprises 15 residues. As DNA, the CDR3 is TGTGCCAGCAGAATAAAATCAGGGGGCGGCTATGGCTACACCTTC. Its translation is CASRIKSGGGYGYTF.

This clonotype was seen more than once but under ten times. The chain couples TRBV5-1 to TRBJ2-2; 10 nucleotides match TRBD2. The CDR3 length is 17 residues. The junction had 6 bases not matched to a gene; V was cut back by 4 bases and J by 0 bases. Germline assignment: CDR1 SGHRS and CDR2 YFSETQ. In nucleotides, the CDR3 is TGCGCCAGCAGCCCTAGGACTAGCGGCGCGAACACCGGGGAGCTGTTTTTT. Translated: CASSPRTSGANTGELFF.

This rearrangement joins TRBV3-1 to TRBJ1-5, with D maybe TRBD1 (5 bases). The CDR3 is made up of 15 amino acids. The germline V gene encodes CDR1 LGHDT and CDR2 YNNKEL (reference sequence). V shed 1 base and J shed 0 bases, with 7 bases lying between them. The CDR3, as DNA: TGTGCCAGCAGCCAAGGCGGGGGTAGCAATCAGCCCCAGCATTTT. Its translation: CASSQGGGSNQPQHF. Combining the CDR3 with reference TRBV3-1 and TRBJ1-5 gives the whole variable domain DTAVSQTPKYLVTQMGNDKSIKCEQNLGHDTMYWYKQDSKKFLKIMFSYNNKELIINETVPNRFSPKSPDKAHLNLHINSLELGDSAVYFCASSQGGGSNQPQHFGDGTRLSIL.

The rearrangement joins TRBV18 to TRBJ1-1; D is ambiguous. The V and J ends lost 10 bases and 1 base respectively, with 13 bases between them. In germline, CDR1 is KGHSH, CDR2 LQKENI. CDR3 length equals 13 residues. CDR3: CATQSKGNTEAFF. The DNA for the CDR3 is TGTGCCACTCAATCCAAGGGGAACACTGAAGCTTTCTTT.

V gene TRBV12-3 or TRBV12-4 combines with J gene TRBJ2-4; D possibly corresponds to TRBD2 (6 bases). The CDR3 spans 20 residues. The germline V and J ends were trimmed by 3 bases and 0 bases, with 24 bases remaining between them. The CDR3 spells CASSFNVGGGTKLAKNIQYF. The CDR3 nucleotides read TGTGCCAGCAGTTTTAACGTTGGTGGGGGGACGAAACTAGCCAAAAACATTCAGTACTTC.

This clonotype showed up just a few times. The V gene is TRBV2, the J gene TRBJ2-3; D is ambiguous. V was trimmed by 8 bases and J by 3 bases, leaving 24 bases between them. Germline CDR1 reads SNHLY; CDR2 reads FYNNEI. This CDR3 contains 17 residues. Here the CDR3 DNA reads TGTGCCAGCTTCTTGTTTATGGGGTTTGGATTAACAGATACGCAGTATTTT. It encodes CASFLFMGFGLTDTQYF.